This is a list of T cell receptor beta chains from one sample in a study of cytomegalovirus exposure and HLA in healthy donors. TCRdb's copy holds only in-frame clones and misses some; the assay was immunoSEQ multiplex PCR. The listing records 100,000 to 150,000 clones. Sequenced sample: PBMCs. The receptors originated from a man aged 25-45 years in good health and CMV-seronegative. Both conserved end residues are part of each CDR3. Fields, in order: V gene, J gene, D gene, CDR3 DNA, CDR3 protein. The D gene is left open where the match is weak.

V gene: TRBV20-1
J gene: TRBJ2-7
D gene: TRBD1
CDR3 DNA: TGCAGTGCTAGAGGCGGGGACAGGGAGTCCTTC
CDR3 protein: CSARGGDRESF

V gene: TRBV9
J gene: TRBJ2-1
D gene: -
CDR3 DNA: TGTGCCAGCAGCGCAGCCTACAATGAGCAGTTCTTC
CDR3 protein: CASSAAYNEQFF

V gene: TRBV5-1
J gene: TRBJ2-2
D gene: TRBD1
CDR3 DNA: TGCGCCAGCAGCCCTTCCCGGACAGGAATGGGCGGGGAGCTGTTTTTT
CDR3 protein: CASSPSRTGMGGELFF

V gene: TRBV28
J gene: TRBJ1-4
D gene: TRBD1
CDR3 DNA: TGTGCCAGCAGTTTATTCGGGACAGGGGAAGAAAAACTGTTTTTT
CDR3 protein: CASSLFGTGEEKLFF

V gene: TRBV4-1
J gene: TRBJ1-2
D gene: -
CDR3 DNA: TGCGCCAGCAGCCAAGAGGGCAGGCAACTCCACTATGGCTACACCTTC
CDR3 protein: CASSQEGRQLHYGYTF

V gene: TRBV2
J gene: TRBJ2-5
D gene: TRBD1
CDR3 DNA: TGTGCCAGCAGTGACGGGGACAGGGGTGGTATCGAGACCCAGTACTTC
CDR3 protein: CASSDGDRGGIETQYF

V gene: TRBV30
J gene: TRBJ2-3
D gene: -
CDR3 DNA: TGTGCCTGGAGGAGGGCAGGCGGGGTCTCAGATACGCAGTATTTT
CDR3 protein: CAWRRAGGVSDTQYF

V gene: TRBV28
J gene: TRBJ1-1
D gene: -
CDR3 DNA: TGTGCCAGCAGCCCGGAGACTGAAGCTTTCTTT
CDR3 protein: CASSPETEAFF

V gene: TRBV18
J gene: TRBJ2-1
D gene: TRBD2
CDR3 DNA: TGTGCCAGCTCACCGGGACTATCCTACAATGAGCAGTTCTTC
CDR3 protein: CASSPGLSYNEQFF

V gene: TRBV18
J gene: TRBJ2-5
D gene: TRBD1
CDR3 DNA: TGTGCCAGCTCCCAAAGACAGGGGGAAGAGACCCAGTACTTC
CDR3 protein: CASSQRQGEETQYF

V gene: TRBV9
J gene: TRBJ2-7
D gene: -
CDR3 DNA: TGTGCCAGCAGCGTAGAGAGTATTGGAGAGACTGCGTTC
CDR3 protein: CASSVESIGETAF

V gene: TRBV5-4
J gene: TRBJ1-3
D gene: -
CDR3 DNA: TGTGCCAGCAGCTCCCCAGGGGCCCTGGCTGGAAACACCATATATTTT
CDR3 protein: CASSSPGALAGNTIYF

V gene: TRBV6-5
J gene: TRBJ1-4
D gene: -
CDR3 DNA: TGTGCCGCCTCTCGTGGGGGCACCGATGAAAAACTGTTTTTT
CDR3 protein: CAASRGGTDEKLFF

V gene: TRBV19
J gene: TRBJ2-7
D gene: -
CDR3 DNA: TGTGCCAGTAGTCGCCCCGGGAGTGCGAGCGAGCAGTACTTC
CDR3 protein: CASSRPGSASEQYF

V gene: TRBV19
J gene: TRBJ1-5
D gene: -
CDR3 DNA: TGTGCCAGTAGTATAGATCAACGGAATCAGCCCCAGCATTTT
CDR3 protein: CASSIDQRNQPQHF

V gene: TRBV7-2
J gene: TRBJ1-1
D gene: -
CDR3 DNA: TGTGCCAGCAGCCTATGGGGTAGCGGGAACACTGAAGCTTTCTTT
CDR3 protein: CASSLWGSGNTEAFF

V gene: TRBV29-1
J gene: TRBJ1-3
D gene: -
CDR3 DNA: TGCAGCGCCCGGGTAGGGGCCTCTGGAAACACCATATATTTT
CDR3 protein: CSARVGASGNTIYF

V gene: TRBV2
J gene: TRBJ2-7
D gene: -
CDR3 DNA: TGTGCCAGCAGTGTAGGGGGGGAATCCTACGAGCAGTACTTC
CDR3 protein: CASSVGGESYEQYF

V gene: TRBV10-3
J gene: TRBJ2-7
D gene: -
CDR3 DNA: TGTGCCATCAGTGGGGACAACGTTTTGGAGCAGTACTTC
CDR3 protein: CAISGDNVLEQYF

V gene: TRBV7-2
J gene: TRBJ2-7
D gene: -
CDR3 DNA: TGTGCCAGCAGCTTAGCGATCTCACAGGACTACGAGCAGTACTTC
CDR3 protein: CASSLAISQDYEQYF

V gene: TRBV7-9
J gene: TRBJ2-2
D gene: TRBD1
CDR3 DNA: TGTGCCAGCAGCTTTGGGTCGACAGGGTTATCGAACACCGGGGAGCTGTTTTTT
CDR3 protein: CASSFGSTGLSNTGELFF

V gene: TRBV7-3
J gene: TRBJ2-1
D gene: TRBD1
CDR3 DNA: TGTGCCAGCAGCGACTTACAGGGGGATGAGCAGTTCTTC
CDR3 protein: CASSDLQGDEQFF

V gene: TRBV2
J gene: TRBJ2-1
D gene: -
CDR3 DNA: TGTGCCAGCACCGTAGGGGAATACAATGAGCAGTTCTTC
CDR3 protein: CASTVGEYNEQFF

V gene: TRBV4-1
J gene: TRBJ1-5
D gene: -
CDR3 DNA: TGCGCCAGCAGCCAAGATAAGCAGGCCCCTCATCAGCCCCAGCATTTT
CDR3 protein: CASSQDKQAPHQPQHF

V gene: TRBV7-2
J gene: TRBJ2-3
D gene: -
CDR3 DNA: TGTGCCAGCAGCTTAGAGGTGGGATCAGGGGATACGCAGTATTTT
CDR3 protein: CASSLEVGSGDTQYF

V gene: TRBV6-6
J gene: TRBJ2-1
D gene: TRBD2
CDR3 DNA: TGTGCCAGCAGTCGGGGACTAGCGGGAAATGAGCAGTTCTTC
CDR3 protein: CASSRGLAGNEQFF

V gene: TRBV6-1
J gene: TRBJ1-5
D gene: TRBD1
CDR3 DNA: TGTGCCAGCAGTGATGACAGGGGGCTTCAGCCCCAGCATTTT
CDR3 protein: CASSDDRGLQPQHF

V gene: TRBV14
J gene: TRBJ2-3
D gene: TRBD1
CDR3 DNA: TGTGCCAGCAGCCCCCACCCCGACAGGGGGCCAGGGCCCGGAGATACGCAGTATTTT
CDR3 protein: CASSPHPDRGPGPGDTQYF

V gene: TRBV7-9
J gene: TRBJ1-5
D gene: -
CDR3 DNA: TGTGCCAGCAGTAAGGGGATCAATCAGCCCCAGCATTTT
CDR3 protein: CASSKGINQPQHF

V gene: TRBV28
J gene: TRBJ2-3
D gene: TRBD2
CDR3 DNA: TGTGCCAGCAGTCCTCTACCGGGACTACCCATAAGTGGCACAGATACGCAGTATTTT
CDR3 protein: CASSPLPGLPISGTDTQYF

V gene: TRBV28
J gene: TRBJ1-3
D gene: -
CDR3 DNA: TGTGCCAGCAGTCCCCCTTCGCCTGCAGGGGCCTCTGGAAACACCATATATTTT
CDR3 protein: CASSPPSPAGASGNTIYF

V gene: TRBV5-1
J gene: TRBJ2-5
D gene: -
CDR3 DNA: TGCGCCAGCCGAACGTCACGGGGGGCGCTTGGGGAGACCCAGTACTTC
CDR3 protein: CASRTSRGALGETQYF

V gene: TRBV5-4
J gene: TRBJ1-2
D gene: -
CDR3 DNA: TGTGCCAGCAGCCCGGGCTGGACGGAGGAGGACTATGGCTACACCTTC
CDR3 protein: CASSPGWTEEDYGYTF

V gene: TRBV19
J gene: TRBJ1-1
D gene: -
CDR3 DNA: TGTGCCAGCCGGGAAGAAGGGGGTGAAAACACTGAAGCTTTCTTT
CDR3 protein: CASREEGGENTEAFF

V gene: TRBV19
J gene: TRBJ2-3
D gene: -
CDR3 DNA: TGTGCCAGTTCCGATGTGTACGCTCCCCGGACAGATACGCAGTATTTT
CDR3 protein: CASSDVYAPRTDTQYF

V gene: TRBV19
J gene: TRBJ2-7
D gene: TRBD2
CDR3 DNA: TGTGCCAGTAGTATCGGACTAGCGGACTCCTACGAGCAGTACTTC
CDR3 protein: CASSIGLADSYEQYF

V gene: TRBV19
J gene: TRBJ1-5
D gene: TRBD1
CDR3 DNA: TGTGCCAGTAGCAATAATTACAGGAGGGGGCTGGGGCCCCAGCATTTT
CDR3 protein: CASSNNYRRGLGPQHF

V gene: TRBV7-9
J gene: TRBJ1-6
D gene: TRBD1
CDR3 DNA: TGTGCCAGCAGCTCCCAACAGGGGGACAATTCACCCCTCCACTTT
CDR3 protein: CASSSQQGDNSPLHF

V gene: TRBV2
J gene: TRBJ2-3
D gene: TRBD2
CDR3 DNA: TGTGCCAGCAGTCGAGCGGGAGGGGCAGATACGCAGTATTTT
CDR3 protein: CASSRAGGADTQYF

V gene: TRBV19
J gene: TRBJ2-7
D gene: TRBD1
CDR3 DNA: TGTGCCAGTAGTATAGGGACAGGAACCTACGAGCAGTACTTC
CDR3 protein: CASSIGTGTYEQYF

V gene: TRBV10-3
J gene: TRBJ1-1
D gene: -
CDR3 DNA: TGTGCCATCACCGGCGGGGTTGGAGAAACTTTCTTT
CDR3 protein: CAITGGVGETFF

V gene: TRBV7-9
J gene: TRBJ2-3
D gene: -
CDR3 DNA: TGTGCCAGCAGCTTAGCGCTAACTGAAGATACGCAGTATTTT
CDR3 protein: CASSLALTEDTQYF

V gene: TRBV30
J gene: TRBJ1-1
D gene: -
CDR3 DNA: TGTGCCTGGGGACCGGGTTTTGGACAGAACACTGAAGCTTTCTTT
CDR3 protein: CAWGPGFGQNTEAFF

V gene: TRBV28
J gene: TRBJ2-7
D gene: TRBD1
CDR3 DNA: TGTGCCAGCAGTTCTCCCGGGACAGAGTACGAGCAGTACTTC
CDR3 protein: CASSSPGTEYEQYF

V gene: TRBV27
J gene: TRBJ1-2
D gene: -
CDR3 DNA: TGTGCCAGCAGTGGGGGGGCCGGACGACAGCGTTCCTATGGCTACACCTTC
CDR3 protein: CASSGGAGRQRSYGYTF

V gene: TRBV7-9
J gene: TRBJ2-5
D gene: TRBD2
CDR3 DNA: TGTGCCAGCAACCCTGTAGCGGGGATCCAGTACTTC
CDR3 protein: CASNPVAGIQYF

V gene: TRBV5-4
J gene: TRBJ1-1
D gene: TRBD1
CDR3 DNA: TGTGCCAGCAGCCTGGACAGGGTAGGTGCTTTCTTT
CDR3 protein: CASSLDRVGAFF

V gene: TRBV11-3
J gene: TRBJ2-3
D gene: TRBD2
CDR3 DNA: TGTGCCAGCAGCCCCGGGACTAGACCCACAGATACGCAGTATTTT
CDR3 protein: CASSPGTRPTDTQYF

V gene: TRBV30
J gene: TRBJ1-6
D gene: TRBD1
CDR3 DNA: TGTGCCTGTTCTGCGACAGGGCCTGGTTCACCCCTCCACTTT
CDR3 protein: CACSATGPGSPLHF

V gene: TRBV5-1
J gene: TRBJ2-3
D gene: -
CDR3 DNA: TGCGCCAGCAGAGACGGCGCGGGCCCCACAGATACGCAGTATTTT
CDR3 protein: CASRDGAGPTDTQYF

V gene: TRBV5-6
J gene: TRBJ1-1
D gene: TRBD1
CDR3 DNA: TGTGCCAGCAGCTCCGGGACAGGAAAAAGGTACAACACTGAAGCTTTCTTT
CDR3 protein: CASSSGTGKRYNTEAFF

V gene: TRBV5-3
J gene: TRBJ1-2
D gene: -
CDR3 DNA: TGTGCCAGAAGCTTGTTAGTAGCGAGGGCCGAGGGAGTATATGGCTACACCTTC
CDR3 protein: CARSLLVARAEGVYGYTF

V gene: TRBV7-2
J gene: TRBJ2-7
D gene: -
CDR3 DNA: TGTGCCAGCAGCTTCAGTTCCGAAAGCTCCTACGAGCAGTACTTC
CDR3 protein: CASSFSSESSYEQYF

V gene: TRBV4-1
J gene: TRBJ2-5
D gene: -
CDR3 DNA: TGCGCCAGCAGCCAAGTGGACGGGGAGCAGTACTTC
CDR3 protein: CASSQVDGEQYF

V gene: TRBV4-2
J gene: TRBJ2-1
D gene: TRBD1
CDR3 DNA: TGTGCCAGCAGCCAAGTTGAGAGGACAGGTGGGAATGAGCAGTTCTTC
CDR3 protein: CASSQVERTGGNEQFF